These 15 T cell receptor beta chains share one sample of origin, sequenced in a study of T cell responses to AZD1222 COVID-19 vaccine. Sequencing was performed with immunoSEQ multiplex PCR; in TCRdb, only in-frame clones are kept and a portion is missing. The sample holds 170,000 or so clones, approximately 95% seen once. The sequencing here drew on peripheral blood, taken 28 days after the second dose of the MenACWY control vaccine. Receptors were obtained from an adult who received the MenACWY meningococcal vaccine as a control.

As DNA, the CDR3 is TGTGCCAGTGACAGGGCCCGAATTTCACCCCTCCACTTT. Translating gives CASDRARISPLHF. The genes are TRBV6-5 and TRBJ1-6, with 7 bases aligning to TRBD1. Germline V lookup: CDR1 MNHEY, CDR2 SVGAGI. The CDR3 consists of 13 residues. Losses at the gene ends were 9 bases for V and 9 bases for J; bases not matched to a gene: 8.

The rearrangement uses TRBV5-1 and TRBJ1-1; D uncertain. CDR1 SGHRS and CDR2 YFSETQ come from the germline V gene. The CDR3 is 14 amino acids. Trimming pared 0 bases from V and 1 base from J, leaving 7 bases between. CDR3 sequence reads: CASSLASGNTEAFF. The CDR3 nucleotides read TGCGCCAGCAGCTTGGCATCTGGGAACACTGAAGCTTTCTTT.

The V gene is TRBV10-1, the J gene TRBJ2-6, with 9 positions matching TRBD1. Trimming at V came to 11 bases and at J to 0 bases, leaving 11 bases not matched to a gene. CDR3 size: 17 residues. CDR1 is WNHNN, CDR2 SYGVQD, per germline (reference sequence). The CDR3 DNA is TGCGCCCCGAGGTCGGACAGGGGACCCTCTGGGGCCAACGTCCTGACTTTC. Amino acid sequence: CAPRSDRGPSGANVLTF.

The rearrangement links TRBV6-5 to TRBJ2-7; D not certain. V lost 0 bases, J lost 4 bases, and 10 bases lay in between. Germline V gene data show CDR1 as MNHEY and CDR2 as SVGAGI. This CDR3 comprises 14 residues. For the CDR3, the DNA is TGTGCCAGCAGTTACTCTTCCAGGTGGTACGAGCAGTACTTC. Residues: CASSYSSRWYEQYF.

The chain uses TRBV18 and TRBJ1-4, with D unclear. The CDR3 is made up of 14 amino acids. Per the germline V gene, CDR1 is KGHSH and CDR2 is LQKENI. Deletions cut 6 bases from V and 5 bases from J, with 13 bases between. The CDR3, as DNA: TGTGCCAGCTCTCGTGACGGATTGAATGAAAAACTGTTTTTT. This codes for CASSRDGLNEKLFF.

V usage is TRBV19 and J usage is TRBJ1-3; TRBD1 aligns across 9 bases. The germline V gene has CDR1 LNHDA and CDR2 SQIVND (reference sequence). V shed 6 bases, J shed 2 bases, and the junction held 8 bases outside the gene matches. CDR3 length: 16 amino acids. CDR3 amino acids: CASRSGQGITGNTIYF. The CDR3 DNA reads TGTGCCAGTAGGAGCGGACAGGGGATCACTGGAAACACCATATATTTT. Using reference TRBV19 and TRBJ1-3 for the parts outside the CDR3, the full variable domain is DGGITQSPKYLFRKEGQNVTLSCEQNLNHDAMYWYRQDPGQGLRLIYYSQIVNDFQKGDIAEGYSVSREKKESFPLTVTSAQKNPTAFYLCASRSGQGITGNTIYFGEGSWLTVV.

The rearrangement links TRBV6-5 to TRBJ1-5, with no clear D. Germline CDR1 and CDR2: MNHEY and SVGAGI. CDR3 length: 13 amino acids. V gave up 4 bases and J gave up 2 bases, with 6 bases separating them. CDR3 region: CASSLTGNQPQHF. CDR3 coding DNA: TGTGCCAGCAGTTTGACGGGCAATCAGCCCCAGCATTTT.

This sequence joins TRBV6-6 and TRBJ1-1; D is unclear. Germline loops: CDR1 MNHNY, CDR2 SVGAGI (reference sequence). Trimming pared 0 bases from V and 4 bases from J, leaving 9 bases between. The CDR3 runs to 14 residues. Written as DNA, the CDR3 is TGTGCCAGCAGTTACTCGGGTTCTAGCACTGAAGCTTTCTTT. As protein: CASSYSGSSTEAFF.

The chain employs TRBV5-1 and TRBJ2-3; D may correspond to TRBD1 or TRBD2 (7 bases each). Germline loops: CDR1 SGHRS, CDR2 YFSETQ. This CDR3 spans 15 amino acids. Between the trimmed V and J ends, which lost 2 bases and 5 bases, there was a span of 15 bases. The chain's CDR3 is CASSFEGGGVDTQYF. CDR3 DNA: TGCGCCAGCAGCTTTGAGGGAGGGGGCGTAGATACGCAGTATTTT. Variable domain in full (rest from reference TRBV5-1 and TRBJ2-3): KAGVTQTPRYLIKTRGQQVTLSCSPISGHRSVSWYQQTPGQGLQFLFEYFSETQRNKGNFPGRFSGRQFSNSRSEMNVSTLELGDSALYLCASSFEGGGVDTQYFGPGTRLTVL.

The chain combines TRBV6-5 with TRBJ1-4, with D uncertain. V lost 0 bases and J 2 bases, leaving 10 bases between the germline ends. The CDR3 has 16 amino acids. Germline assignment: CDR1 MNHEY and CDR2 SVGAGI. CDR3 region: CASSYSGGATNEKLFF. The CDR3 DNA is TGTGCCAGCAGTTACTCGGGAGGAGCGACTAATGAAAAACTGTTTTTT.

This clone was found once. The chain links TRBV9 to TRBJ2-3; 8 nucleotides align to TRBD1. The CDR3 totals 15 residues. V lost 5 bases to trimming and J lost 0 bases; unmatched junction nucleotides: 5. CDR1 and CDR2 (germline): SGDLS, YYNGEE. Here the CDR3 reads CASSPGTGSTDTQYF. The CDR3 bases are TGTGCCAGCAGTCCCGGGACAGGTAGCACAGATACGCAGTATTTT.

CDR3 nucleotide sequence: TGTGCCTACCGACTCCGGGAACACCTAGCCAAAAACATTCAGTACTTC. Protein: CAYRLREHLAKNIQYF. The chain has TRBV19 and TRBJ2-4; D might be TRBD2 (5 bases). The ends were cut back, 11 bases at V and 0 bases at J, with 20 bases in the middle. Germline-derived CDR1 and CDR2 are LNHDA and SQIVND (reference sequence). This CDR3 has 16 residues. Based on the CDR3 plus reference TRBV19 and TRBJ2-4, the full variable domain is DGGITQSPKYLFRKEGQNVTLSCEQNLNHDAMYWYRQDPGQGLRLIYYSQIVNDFQKGDIAEGYSVSREKKESFPLTVTSAQKNPTAFYLCAYRLREHLAKNIQYFGAGTRLSVL.

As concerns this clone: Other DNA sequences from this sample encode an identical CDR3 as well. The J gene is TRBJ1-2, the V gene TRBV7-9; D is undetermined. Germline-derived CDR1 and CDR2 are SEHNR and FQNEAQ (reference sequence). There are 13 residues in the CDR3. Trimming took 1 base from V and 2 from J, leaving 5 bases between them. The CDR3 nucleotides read TGTGCCAGCAGCTTAGGGCAGAACTATGGCTACACCTTC. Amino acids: CASSLGQNYGYTF.

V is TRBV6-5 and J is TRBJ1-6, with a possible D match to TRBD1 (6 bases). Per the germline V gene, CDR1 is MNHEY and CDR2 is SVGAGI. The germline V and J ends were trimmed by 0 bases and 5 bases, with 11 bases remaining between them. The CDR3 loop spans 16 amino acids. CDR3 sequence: CASSYSSTGNNSPLHF. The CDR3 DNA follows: TGTGCCAGCAGTTACTCGAGCACAGGGAATAATTCACCCCTCCACTTT.

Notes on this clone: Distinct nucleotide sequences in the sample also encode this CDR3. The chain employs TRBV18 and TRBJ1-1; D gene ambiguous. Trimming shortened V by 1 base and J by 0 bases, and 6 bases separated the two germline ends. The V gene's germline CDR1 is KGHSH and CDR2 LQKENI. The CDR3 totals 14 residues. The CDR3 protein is CASSPQGMNTEAFF. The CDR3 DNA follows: TGTGCCAGCTCACCACAAGGGATGAACACTGAAGCTTTCTTT.